The 11 T cell receptor beta chains given below trace back to one sample, sequenced in a study of blood T cell repertoires in COVID-19. The repertoire was sequenced with immunoSEQ multiplex PCR; TCRdb's copy has only in-frame clones and lacks some. Found here are approximately 150,000 clones, 80% to 90% of them singletons; the top ten hold roughly 13%. The sequencing sample was made of peripheral blood. These TCRs come from a man younger than 35 with COVID-19, enrolled during active disease.

The genes are TRBV27 and TRBJ1-6, with 9 bases matching TRBD1. Germline CDR1 is MNHEY and CDR2 is SMNVEV (reference sequence). This CDR3 has 15 amino acids. J gave up 9 bases and V 4 bases, and 7 bases lay outside the gene matches. The CDR3 bases are TGTGCCAGCAGTTCTACAGGGGGCGCTTTTTCACCCCTCCACTTT. It codes for CASSSTGGAFSPLHF.

The V gene is TRBV24-1, the J gene TRBJ2-5, with no clear D. This CDR3 contains 15 residues. Germline loops: CDR1 KGHDR, CDR2 SFDVKD. V was shortened by 2 bases and J by 1 base, with 10 bases between the two germline ends. The CDR3 protein is CATSDSDTAQETQYF. For the CDR3, the DNA is TGTGCCACCAGTGATTCCGACACTGCCCAAGAGACCCAGTACTTC.

The rearrangement joins TRBV19 to TRBJ2-1, with 10 nucleotides matching TRBD2. The germline gives CDR1 LNHDA, CDR2 SQIVND (reference sequence). This CDR3 is 17 amino acids long. The V segment lost 10 bases and the J segment 0 bases; nucleotides outside the gene matches: 12. This CDR3 is CATSGLAAPPSYNEQFF. CDR3 bases: TGTGCCACTTCCGGACTAGCGGCACCCCCCTCCTACAATGAGCAGTTCTTC.

The chain carries TRBV28 and TRBJ2-3, with 9 bases fitting TRBD1. Germline CDR1 is MDHEN and CDR2 is SYDVKM. The CDR3 contains 16 residues. J lost 4 bases, V lost 5 bases, and 10 bases had no gene match. CDR3 residues: CASSTNRDRVPDTQYF. CDR3 DNA sequence: TGTGCCAGCAGTACAAACCGGGACAGGGTCCCAGATACGCAGTATTTT.

This clone appeared a single time. The chain recombines TRBV28 with TRBJ2-7, with 12 nucleotides matching TRBD2. Germline V gene lookup returns CDR1 MDHEN and CDR2 SYDVKM. The CDR3 covers 17 residues. V gave up 6 bases and J gave up 0 bases; unmatched junction bases: 9. This CDR3 reads CASRPGLAGLSSYEQYF. In DNA, the CDR3 is TGTGCCAGCAGGCCGGGACTAGCGGGCCTCAGCTCCTACGAGCAGTACTTC. Looking up the rest from reference TRBV28 and TRBJ2-7 gives the full variable domain: DVKVTQSSRYLVKRTGEKVFLECVQDMDHENMFWYRQDPGLGLRLIYFSYDVKMKEKGDIPEGYSVSREKKERFSLILESASTNQTSMYLCASRPGLAGLSSYEQYFGPGTRLTVT.

This clone was seen only a few times. For the CDR3, the DNA is TGTGCCAGCAGCTTAGGTTTCAGGAACACTGAAGCTTTCTTT. Encoded protein: CASSLGFRNTEAFF. The chain recombines TRBV13 with TRBJ1-1; D remains unclear. Trimming cost V 0 bases and J 1 base, with 6 bases left between them. This CDR3 has 14 residues. The V gene's germline CDR1 is PRHDT and CDR2 FYEKMQ (reference sequence).

The chain joins TRBV7-8 to TRBJ2-7; no clear D. Germline assignment: CDR1 SGHVS and CDR2 FQNEAQ. V lost 0 bases, J lost 1 base, and 10 bases lay in between. The CDR3 is made up of 15 amino acids. In DNA, the CDR3 is TGTGCCAGCAGCTTAGCGTACAGCCCGTCCTACGAGCAGTACTTC. Protein: CASSLAYSPSYEQYF.

This chain links TRBV6-5 with TRBJ1-3, with 8 positions matching TRBD1. V dropped 4 bases and J dropped 4; count of bases not matched to a gene: 3. This CDR3 has 14 residues. The germline CDR1 and CDR2 sequences are MNHEY and SVGAGI. CDR3 nucleotide sequence: TGTGCCAGCAGTTCGACAGGGGTCGGAAACACCATATATTTT. Its protein is CASSSTGVGNTIYF.

The chain uses TRBV28 and TRBJ2-3; tentatively, D is TRBD1 (6 bases). Germline loops: CDR1 MDHEN, CDR2 SYDVKM. CDR3 size: 12 residues. V lost 1 base and J lost 8, with 7 bases in between. The CDR3: CASSLLGGTQYF. CDR3 in DNA: TGTGCCAGCAGTTTATTAGGGGGTACGCAGTATTTT.

The gene calls are TRBV28 and TRBJ2-7; 7 nucleotides agree with TRBD2. Germline V CDR1 and CDR2: MDHEN, SYDVKM. The length of the CDR3 is 17 residues. The trim removed 6 bases at V and 0 bases at J, leaving 14 bases unmatched. The CDR3 DNA reads as TGTGCCAGCAGCTTCCTAGCGGTAGGACCTATCTCCTACGAGCAGTACTTC. This gives the protein CASSFLAVGPISYEQYF. Combining the CDR3 with reference TRBV28 and TRBJ2-7 gives the whole variable domain DVKVTQSSRYLVKRTGEKVFLECVQDMDHENMFWYRQDPGLGLRLIYFSYDVKMKEKGDIPEGYSVSREKKERFSLILESASTNQTSMYLCASSFLAVGPISYEQYFGPGTRLTVT.

The V call is TRBV19, the J call TRBJ2-7; 12 bases line up with TRBD2. V gave up 5 bases and J gave up 2 bases; unmatched junction bases: 4. The germline V gene has CDR1 LNHDA and CDR2 SQIVND (reference sequence). The CDR3 loop spans 15 amino acids. This chain's CDR3 is CASSLRTSGTYEQYF. For the CDR3, the DNA is TGTGCCAGTAGTCTCAGGACTAGCGGGACCTACGAGCAGTACTTC.